The rows below give T cell receptor beta chains drawn from one sample of a study of T cell responses to AZD1222 COVID-19 vaccine. TCRdb's copy holds only in-frame clones and misses some; the assay was immunoSEQ multiplex PCR. The sample records 65,000 to 70,000 clones, 65% to 90% being singletons. Sequences were derived from peripheral blood, sampled on day 0 of AZD1222 vaccination. Every receptor here comes from an adult in good health. The CDR3 runs from the conserved cysteine through the conserved F or W. The D gene is left open where the match is weak. Some rows have no size entry. The others give once, few or many, or a class for an expanded clone.

NA	TRBJ2-5	TRBV6-5	TRBD2	TGTGCCAGCAGGTCGGGGGGTGAGACCCAGTACTTC	CASRSGGETQYF
NA	TRBJ1-2	TRBV29-1	NA	TGCAGCGTTGAAGTAAGGTTTGCCGGGGATGGCTACACCTTC	CSVEVRFAGDGYTF
NA	TRBJ2-1	TRBV27	TRBD2	TGTGCCAGCAGTTTAGCTAGCGGATCCAATGAGCAGTTCTTC	CASSLASGSNEQFF
NA	TRBJ1-2	TRBV4-1	NA	TGCGCCAGCAGCCAAGTCGCGGGCACTGGGGAGGGCTACACCTTC	CASSQVAGTGEGYTF
NA	TRBJ1-5	TRBV4-3	NA	TGCGCCAGCAGCCAAGAGTTTAGACAGGTCGATCAGCCCCAGCATTTT	CASSQEFRQVDQPQHF
NA	TRBJ2-3	TRBV3-1/TRBV3-2	TRBD2	TGTGCCAGCAGCCAAGGACTAGCGGGGCGGGCAGATACGCAGTATTTT	CASSQGLAGRADTQYF
NA	TRBJ2-7	TRBV7-9	TRBD1	TGTGCCAGCAGCTCGAAACCGGGACAGGAACACTACGAGCAGTACTTC	CASSSKPGQEHYEQYF
NA	TRBJ1-1	TRBV11-2	NA	TGTGCCAGCAGCTTAGGGGCCAGGCGGGGGACTGAAGCTTTCTTT	CASSLGARRGTEAFF
NA	TRBJ2-1	TRBV5-4	TRBD1	TGTGCCACACAGGGACAGGGGCTAACTAGGAAAAAGTTCTTC	CATQGQGLTRKKFF
NA	TRBJ1-2	TRBV7-9	TRBD1	TGTGCCAGCAGCTTCGGACAGGGGGCTAGCTATGGCTACACCTTC	CASSFGQGASYGYTF
few	TRBJ1-1	TRBV7-9	NA	TGTGCCAGCAGCTTACGCAGCGAAGCTTTCTTT	CASSLRSEAFF
NA	TRBJ2-3	TRBV9	TRBD1	TGTGCCAGCAGCGTAGAGACAGGGTACACGCAGTATTTT	CASSVETGYTQYF
NA	TRBJ2-6	TRBV3-1/TRBV3-2	TRBD1	TGTGCCAGCAGCCCATGGCAGGGGGCTTTCTCTGGGGCCAACGTCCTGACTTTC	CASSPWQGAFSGANVLTF
NA	TRBJ2-1	TRBV15	NA	TGTGCCACCAGCACGGTAAGGGCAGGGGACTACAATGAGCAGTTCTTC	CATSTVRAGDYNEQFF
NA	TRBJ2-2	TRBV2	NA	TGTGCCAGCAGTGACGGTGCGAGGACCGGGGAGCTGTTTTTT	CASSDGARTGELFF
NA	TRBJ2-3	TRBV24-1	NA	TGTGCCACCAGTGCTGGGGGCGTCGACTCAGATACGCAGTATTTT	CATSAGGVDSDTQYF
NA	TRBJ2-5	TRBV30	TRBD1	TGTGCCTGGAGTATCGGTGGGCGACAGGGAATCGAAGAGACCCAGTACTTC	CAWSIGGRQGIEETQYF
NA	TRBJ1-5	TRBV5-1	NA	TGCGCCAGCAGCCCCGGACCGATGAGCAATCAGCCCCAGCATTTT	CASSPGPMSNQPQHF
once	TRBJ1-4	TRBV28	NA	TGTGCCAGCAGTTTCCAGAGAGGGGCCGGCAGTGAAAAACTGTTTTTT	CASSFQRGAGSEKLFF
NA	TRBJ1-6	TRBV9	NA	TGTGCCAGCAGCATGGGCGGCAGGCAGGACAATTCACCCCTCCACTTT	CASSMGGRQDNSPLHF
NA	TRBJ1-2	TRBV28	NA	TGTGCCAGCAGGGAGGGGGGGGATGGCTACACCTTC	CASREGGDGYTF
NA	TRBJ2-7	TRBV4-2	NA	TGTGCCAGCAGCCAAATCTTAACCGGGACAAGCCTCTACGAGCAGTACTTC	CASSQILTGTSLYEQYF
NA	TRBJ2-5	TRBV24-1	TRBD1	TGTGCCACCAGCCCGGGACAGAGTAGGTCAGAGACCCAGTACTTC	CATSPGQSRSETQYF
NA	TRBJ2-3	TRBV19	NA	TGTGCCAGTAGGGAGGCAGAGGTTGGCACAGATACGCAGTATTTT	CASREAEVGTDTQYF
NA	TRBJ2-2	TRBV12-5	TRBD1	TGTGCTAGCGGGGACAGTTTGACCGGGGAGCTGTTTTTT	CASGDSLTGELFF
few	TRBJ2-3	TRBV9	TRBD2	TGTGCCAGCAGCCAACGCGGGGGGGCCTTCGGCACAGATACGCAGTATTTT	CASSQRGGAFGTDTQYF
NA	TRBJ2-7	TRBV7-3	TRBD1	TGTGCCAGCAGTTTGGACAGGGGGTCCGGCGAGCAGTACTTC	CASSLDRGSGEQYF
few	TRBJ1-4	TRBV30	TRBD1	TGTGCCTGGACCGATTCGAGGACAGGGGATGAAAAACTGTTTTTT	CAWTDSRTGDEKLFF
NA	TRBJ2-2	TRBV7-3	NA	TGTGCCAGCAGCTTAAACCCCGTTCGACAGACCGGGGAGCTGTTTTTT	CASSLNPVRQTGELFF
NA	TRBJ1-2	TRBV3-1/TRBV3-2	NA	TGTGCCAGCAGCCCCGGGGGGGTTTTGGGCTATGGCTACACCTTC	CASSPGGVLGYGYTF
NA	TRBJ1-2	TRBV12-3/TRBV12-4	NA	TGTGCCATAGCACTGGGATATGGCTACACCTTC	CAIALGYGYTF
few	TRBJ2-7	TRBV6-5	NA	TGTGCCAGCACCCTACGGCGGGGTTACTACGAGCAGTACTTC	CASTLRRGYYEQYF
NA	TRBJ1-5	TRBV29-1	TRBD1	TGCAGCGCCGGGACAGGGGATCAGCCCCAGCATTTT	CSAGTGDQPQHF
NA	TRBJ1-1	TRBV7-9	NA	TGTGCCACCGAGCTTGGCCCTGAAGCTTTCTTT	CATELGPEAFF
NA	TRBJ1-2	TRBV27	NA	TGTGCCAGCAGTTCGGCCGGGGGAGCAGATGGCTACACCTTC	CASSSAGGADGYTF
NA	TRBJ2-2	TRBV4-3	TRBD2	TGCGCCAGCAGCCAAGATGGGGGGGGGAAGGCCGGGGAGCTGTTTTTT	CASSQDGGGKAGELFF
NA	TRBJ2-3	TRBV21-1	NA	TGTGCCAGCAGCAAAGCAGGCGGGAAGAGCACAGATACGCAGTATTTT	CASSKAGGKSTDTQYF
NA	TRBJ1-1	TRBV29-1	TRBD1	TGCAGCGTCGGGGCCCGTCGGAGGGGGCGAAGGACTGAAGCTTTCTTT	CSVGARRRGRRTEAFF
NA	TRBJ2-3	TRBV2	TRBD2	TGTGCCAGCAGTCACGGGACTAGCGGGAGCACAGATACGCAGTATTTT	CASSHGTSGSTDTQYF
NA	TRBJ2-7	TRBV4-1	TRBD1	TGCGCCAGCAGCCCCGGACAGGGTTCCTACGAGCAGTACTTC	CASSPGQGSYEQYF
once	TRBJ2-1	TRBV7-2	NA	TGTGCCAGCAGCTTAGCGGGGGAGGACAATGAGCAGTTCTTC	CASSLAGEDNEQFF
once	TRBJ2-7	TRBV2	TRBD1	TGTGCCAGCTGCCGGGACAGCTACGAGCAGTACTTC	CASCRDSYEQYF
NA	TRBJ2-1	TRBV29-1	TRBD2	TGCAGCGTTGCTAGCGGGGGGGCCTACAATGAGCAGTTCTTC	CSVASGGAYNEQFF